This entry lists 8 T cell receptor beta chains sequenced from one sample in a study of blood T cell repertoires in COVID-19. Sequencing used immunoSEQ multiplex PCR; TCRdb keeps in-frame clones, though not all of them. The sample shows about 140,000 clones, roughly three quarters of them seen only once. Sequenced material: peripheral blood. Every receptor here comes from a woman aged 60-70 years with acute or convalescent COVID-19.

The chain has TRBV3-1 (or the pseudogene TRBV3-2) and TRBJ2-7; 9 bases are a match to TRBD2. The CDR3 spans 15 residues. Trimming at V came to 4 bases and at J to 7 bases, leaving 11 bases not matched to a gene. Per germline, CDR1 LGHDT and CDR2 YNNKEL (reference sequence). DNA for the CDR3: TGTGCCAGCAGCCCAAATAGCGGGGGCAGCTGGGAGCAGTACTTC. It translates to CASSPNSGGSWEQYF.

CDR3 nucleotides: TGTGCCAGTGGACTTCTGGGGTCCTACGAGCAGTACTTC. Its protein is CASGLLGSYEQYF. The chain employs TRBV28 and TRBJ2-7; maybe TRBD2 (5 bases). Germline assignment: CDR1 MDHEN and CDR2 SYDVKM. CDR3 length equals 13 residues. The V gene lost 9 bases and the J gene lost 1 base, with 13 bases spanning the gap.

V and J are TRBV28 and TRBJ2-1; TRBD2 aligns across 7 bases. Trimming took 1 base from V and 8 from J; bases not matched to a gene: 14. The CDR3 consists of 17 residues. CDR1 and CDR2 from the germline V gene are MDHEN and SYDVKM. As DNA, the CDR3 is TGTGCCAGCAGTTTATTGGGGAGGGGAAGAGCTTTCGATGAGCAGTTCTTC. Its translation: CASSLLGRGRAFDEQFF.

The gene calls are TRBV15 and TRBJ1-5; D ambiguous. The ends were cut back, 6 bases at V and 0 bases at J, with 9 bases in the middle. The length of the CDR3 is 14 residues. Germline CDR1 and CDR2: LNHNV and YYDKDF (reference sequence). This chain's CDR3 is CATREGYSNQPQHF. CDR3 nucleotides: TGTGCCACCAGAGAGGGTTATAGCAATCAGCCCCAGCATTTT.

The rearrangement links TRBV10-3 to TRBJ1-1, with D uncertain. Germline lookup yields CDR1 ENHRY and CDR2 SYGVKD. CDR3 length: 12 residues. Trimming left V 2 bases short and J 11 bases short, with 12 bases between. In DNA form, the CDR3 reads TGTGCCATCAGTGAGGGACTCTCAAGGGCTTTCTTT. This gives the protein CAISEGLSRAFF.

J is TRBJ1-1 and V is TRBV6-1, with TRBD1 matching 7 bases. V shed 4 bases, J shed 8 bases, and the junction held 16 bases outside the gene matches. The CDR3 runs to 16 residues. The germline gives CDR1 MNHNS, CDR2 SASEGT. The CDR3 region is CASSAPGQRPGGEAFF. CDR3 coding DNA: TGTGCCAGCAGTGCCCCGGGACAGCGCCCGGGGGGGGAAGCTTTCTTT.

V usage is TRBV6-5 and J usage is TRBJ1-2; a weak D match, TRBD1 (5 bases). The length of the CDR3 is 14 residues. CDR1 MNHEY and CDR2 SVGAGI come from the germline V gene. V was cut by 6 bases and J by 4 bases, with 15 bases left in between. The CDR3 bases are TGTGCCAGCAGGGGGAGGGGATCGGTCTATGGCTACACCTTC. Protein: CASRGRGSVYGYTF.

The V call is TRBV27, the J call TRBJ1-4; maybe TRBD1 (5 bases). The V and J ends lost 3 bases and 4 bases respectively, with 9 bases between them. The length of the CDR3 is 14 residues. Germline V CDR1 and CDR2: MNHEY, SMNVEV (reference sequence). The CDR3 DNA follows: TGTGCCAGCAGTTTGCAGGGCCGTAATGAAAAACTGTTTTTT. It encodes CASSLQGRNEKLFF.